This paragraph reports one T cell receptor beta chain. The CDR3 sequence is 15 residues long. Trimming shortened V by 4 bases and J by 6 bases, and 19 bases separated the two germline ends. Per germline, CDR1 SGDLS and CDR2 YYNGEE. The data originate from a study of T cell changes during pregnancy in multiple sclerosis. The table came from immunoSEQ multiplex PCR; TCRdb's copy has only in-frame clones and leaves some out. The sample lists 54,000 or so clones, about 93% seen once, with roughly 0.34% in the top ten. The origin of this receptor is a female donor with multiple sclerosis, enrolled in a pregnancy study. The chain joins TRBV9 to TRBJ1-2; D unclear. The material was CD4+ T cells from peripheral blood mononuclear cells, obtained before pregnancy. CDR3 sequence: CASSPTPDFEDGYTF. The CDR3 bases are TGTGCCAGCAGCCCAACCCCAGATTTCGAGGATGGCTACACCTTC.